This T cell receptor beta chain was sequenced in a study of blood T cell repertoires in COVID-19 (dated by TCRdb to about 2020). At the level of the whole study: Collaborator samples came from the United States, Italy and Spain and covered acute and convalescent phases of COVID-19. The prospective study material was composed of cDNA or gDNA derived from T cells, B-cell-depleted T cells, or PBMCs. Subjects who had been exposed to COVID-19, were actively infected with it, or had recovered from it provided the deeply sampled blood TCRbeta repertoires that made up the dataset. The repertoires were made available in a free public database intended to serve as a resource for research on the immune response to SARS-CoV-2. Samples were obtained from the ongoing ImmuneRACE study (first 160 participants) and from about 1,300 subjects provided by 6 global collaborators. A de-identified subject ID, COVID-19 status, age in years and sex were almost always included in the sample metadata. Where available, HLA class I and class II types were obtained from metadata supplied by the sample provider rather than from assay-based typing.

The immunoSEQ Assay, a bias-controlled multiplex PCR, was used to amplify TCRbeta CDR3 regions from genomic DNA. The original pipeline was this. Within the assay, amplification of reference gene primers was used to estimate how many nucleated cells each sample contained. To quantify the absolute abundance of each unique TCRbeta CDR3 rearrangement, sequence reads were collapsed and filtered. For each sample, productive Simpson clonality was calculated by taking the square root of Simpson's diversity index across productive rearrangements. TCRdb re-hosts the immuneACCESS table, in-frame sequences only. Its copies lack some clones; in the studies checked, an unresolved V gene accounts for under half of them, and the cause for the rest is not known. That table is the source of V, J and clone size, and D and trimming were worked out from the DNA. Counted in this sample were about 380,000 clones; around 91% of them appeared once. The top ten constitute 6% to 7.5% of the sample.

This clone was seen more than once but under ten times. Which antigen it targets is not known. Base qualities were left out, and no much larger clone turns up one base away. According to the germline V gene, CDR1 reads SGDLS and CDR2 reads YYNGEE. V and J are truncated by 5 bases and 4 bases respectively, leaving an intervening sequence of 18 bases. There are 15 amino acids in the CDR3, from cysteine to phenylalanine inclusive. Only the CDR3 portion is preserved as DNA: 45 bases, with reading frame beginning at the first base. General conclusions and limits of the study: How much clinical and demographic metadata was included differed by source and by participant, and the metadata was provided uncurated.

Collaborating institutions collected whole blood in K2EDTA tubes following their own protocols. For TCRbeta analysis, collaborators shipped samples as frozen whole blood, isolated PBMCs, or DNA extracted from either of those sample types. The TCR was taken from a man between 18 and 29 years old with active or convalescent COVID-19. The material sequenced was peripheral blood. The chain joins TRBV9 to TRBJ1-2; the D gene cannot be resolved reliably. The DNA sequence is given as TGTGCCAGCAGGGTTGGGCCCGAAGTGGGCTATGGCTACACCTTC. Translated, it reads CASRVGPEVGYGYTF. The full variable domain, with segments outside the CDR3 supplied by the reference TRBV9 and TRBJ1-2 proteins, appears as DSGVTQTPKHLITATGQRVTLRCSPRSGDLSVYWYQQSLDQGLQFLIQYYNGEERAKGNILERFSAQQFPDLHSELNLSSLELGDSALYFCASRVGPEVGYGYTFGSGTRLTVV.